Listed below are T cell receptor beta chains from one sample, sequenced in a study of T cell responses to AZD1222 COVID-19 vaccine. Generated by immunoSEQ multiplex PCR, the TCRdb table keeps only in-frame clones and is missing some. Among approximately 150,000 clones listed, about 90% were seen once. The specimen was peripheral blood, collected on day 0 of MenACWY control vaccination. All receptors come from an adult in good health. The CDR3 runs from the conserved cysteine through the conserved F or W. D genes are given only for firm matches.

CDR3	DNA	V	J	length	D
CASSFPPGLGAEAFF	TGTGCCAGCAGTTTTCCACCAGGGCTCGGGGCTGAAGCTTTCTTT	TRBV28	TRBJ1-1	15	-
CASSITPRAGYTF	TGTGCCAGTAGTATCACCCCCAGGGCTGGCTACACCTTC	TRBV19	TRBJ1-2	13	-
CASSLRGGSPNEQFF	TGTGCCAGCAGCCTACGCGGCGGGAGTCCCAATGAGCAGTTCTTC	TRBV7-9	TRBJ2-1	15	TRBD2
CASSQYTSGQPPYEQYF	TGTGCCAGCAGCCAATACACTAGCGGGCAACCTCCCTACGAGCAGTACTTC	TRBV3-1/TRBV3-2	TRBJ2-7	17	TRBD2
CASSPVTGANQPQHF	TGTGCCAGCAGTCCTGTGACAGGGGCCAATCAGCCCCAGCATTTT	TRBV7-2	TRBJ1-5	15	TRBD1
CASSREGGQPQHF	TGTGCCAGTAGTAGGGAAGGTGGACAGCCCCAGCATTTT	TRBV19	TRBJ1-5	13	-
CASSPGRDTEAFF	TGTGCCAGCAGCCCTGGGAGGGACACTGAAGCTTTCTTT	TRBV5-6	TRBJ1-1	13	-
CASSPARGDSYSPLHF	TGTGCCAGCAGCCCCGCAAGAGGGGACAGCTATTCACCCCTCCACTTT	TRBV11-3	TRBJ1-6	16	TRBD1
CASSLSPSGSTETQYF	TGTGCCAGCAGCTTATCGCCTAGCGGGAGTACGGAGACCCAGTACTTC	TRBV7-2	TRBJ2-5	16	TRBD2
CASRSSYNEQFF	TGCGCCAGCAGGAGCTCCTACAATGAGCAGTTCTTC	TRBV5-1	TRBJ2-1	12	-
CASSYGLAFSYEQYF	TGTGCCAGCAGTTACGGCCTAGCGTTCTCCTACGAGCAGTACTTC	TRBV6-5	TRBJ2-7	15	-
CASSQDFTGHNQPQHF	TGCGCCAGCAGCCAAGATTTCACCGGCCATAATCAGCCCCAGCATTTT	TRBV4-3	TRBJ1-5	16	-
CASRVVNQGGELFF	TGTGCCAGCAGGGTCGTAAACCAAGGCGGGGAGCTGTTTTTT	TRBV2	TRBJ2-2	14	-
CASSSLGYGYTF	TGTGCCAGCAGCTCGCTTGGCTATGGCTACACCTTC	TRBV7-2	TRBJ1-2	12	-
CASSLTRDRGYYGYTF	TGTGCCAGCAGCCTAACTAGGGACAGGGGATACTATGGCTACACCTTC	TRBV5-8	TRBJ1-2	16	TRBD1